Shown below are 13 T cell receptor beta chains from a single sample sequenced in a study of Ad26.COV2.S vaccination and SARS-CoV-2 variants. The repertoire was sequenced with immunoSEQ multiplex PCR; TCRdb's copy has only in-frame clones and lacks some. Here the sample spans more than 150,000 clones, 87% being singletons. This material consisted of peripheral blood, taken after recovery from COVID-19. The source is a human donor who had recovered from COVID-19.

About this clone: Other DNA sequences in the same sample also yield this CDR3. In DNA, the CDR3 is TGTGCCAGCAGTCTAGCGGGAGCCACAGATACGCAGTATTTT. This codes for CASSLAGATDTQYF. This rearrangement joins TRBV6-5 to TRBJ2-3; 10 bases agree with TRBD2. With V trimmed by 5 bases and J by 2 bases, 1 base remained unmatched. There are 14 residues in the CDR3. Germline CDR1 and CDR2: MNHEY and SVGAGI.

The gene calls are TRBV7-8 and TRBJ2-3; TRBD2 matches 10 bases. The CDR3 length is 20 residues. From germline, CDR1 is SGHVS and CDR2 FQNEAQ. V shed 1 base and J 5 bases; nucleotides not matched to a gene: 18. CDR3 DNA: TGTGCCAGCAGCTTAGTGAGTGCTACGGGACTAGCGTCACGGGGAGATACGCAGTATTTT. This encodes CASSLVSATGLASRGDTQYF.

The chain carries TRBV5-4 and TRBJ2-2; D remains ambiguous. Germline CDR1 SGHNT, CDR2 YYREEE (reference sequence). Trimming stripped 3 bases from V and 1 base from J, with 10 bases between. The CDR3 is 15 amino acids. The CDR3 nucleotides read TGTGCCAGCAGCTCCCGGACCAAGAACACCGGGGAGCTGTTTTTT. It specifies CASSSRTKNTGELFF.

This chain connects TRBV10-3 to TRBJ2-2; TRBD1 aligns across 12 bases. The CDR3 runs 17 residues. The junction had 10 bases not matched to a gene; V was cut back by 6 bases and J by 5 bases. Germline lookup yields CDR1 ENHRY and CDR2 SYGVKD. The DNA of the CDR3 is TGTGCCATCAGAATCAACCCGGGACAGGGGGCGACCGGGGAGCTGTTTTTT. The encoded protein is CAIRINPGQGATGELFF.

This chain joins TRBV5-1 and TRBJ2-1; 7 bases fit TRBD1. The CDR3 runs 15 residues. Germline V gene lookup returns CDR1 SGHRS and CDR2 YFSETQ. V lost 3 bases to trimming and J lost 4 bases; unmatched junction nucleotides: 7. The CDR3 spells CASSWTGTAYNEQFF. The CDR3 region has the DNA TGCGCCAGCAGCTGGACCGGGACAGCATACAATGAGCAGTTCTTC.

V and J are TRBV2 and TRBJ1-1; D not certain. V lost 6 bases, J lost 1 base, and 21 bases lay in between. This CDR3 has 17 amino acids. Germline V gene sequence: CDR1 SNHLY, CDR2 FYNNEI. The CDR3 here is CASSDSPYLQWNTEAFF. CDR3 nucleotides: TGTGCCAGCAGCGATAGCCCGTACCTACAATGGAACACTGAAGCTTTCTTT.

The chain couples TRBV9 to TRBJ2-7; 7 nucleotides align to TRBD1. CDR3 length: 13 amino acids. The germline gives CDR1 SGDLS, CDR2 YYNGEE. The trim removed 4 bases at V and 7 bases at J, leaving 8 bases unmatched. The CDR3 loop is CASSRSTGVEQYF. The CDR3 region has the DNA TGTGCCAGCAGCCGCTCAACAGGGGTTGAGCAGTACTTC.

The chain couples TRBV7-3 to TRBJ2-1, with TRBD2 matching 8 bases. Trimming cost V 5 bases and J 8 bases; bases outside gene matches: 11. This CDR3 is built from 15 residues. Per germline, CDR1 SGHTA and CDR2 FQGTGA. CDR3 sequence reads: CASSHGRGGKDEQFF. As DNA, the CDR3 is TGTGCCAGCAGCCACGGACGGGGGGGCAAAGATGAGCAGTTCTTC.

The CDR3 sequence is CASSLVRGETQYF. CDR3 nucleotides: TGTGCCAGTAGTCTAGTCAGAGGAGAGACCCAGTACTTC. This chain connects TRBV19 to TRBJ2-5, with D unclear. CDR1 and CDR2 (germline): LNHDA, SQIVND (reference sequence). The CDR3 has 13 amino acids. V lost 5 bases and J lost 4, with 11 bases in between.

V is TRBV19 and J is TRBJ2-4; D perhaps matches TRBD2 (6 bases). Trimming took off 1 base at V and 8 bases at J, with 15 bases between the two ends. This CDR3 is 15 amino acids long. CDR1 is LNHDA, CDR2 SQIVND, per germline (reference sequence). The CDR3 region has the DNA TGTGCCAGTAGTATAGCGGGTAGCGGAGGGGACATTCAGTACTTC. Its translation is CASSIAGSGGDIQYF.

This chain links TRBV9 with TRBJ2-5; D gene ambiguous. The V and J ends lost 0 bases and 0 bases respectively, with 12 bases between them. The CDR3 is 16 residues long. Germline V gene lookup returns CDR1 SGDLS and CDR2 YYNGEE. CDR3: CASSVDVGVYQETQYF. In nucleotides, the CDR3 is TGTGCCAGCAGCGTAGACGTGGGTGTGTACCAAGAGACCCAGTACTTC. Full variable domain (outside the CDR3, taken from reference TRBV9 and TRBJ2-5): DSGVTQTPKHLITATGQRVTLRCSPRSGDLSVYWYQQSLDQGLQFLIQYYNGEERAKGNILERFSAQQFPDLHSELNLSSLELGDSALYFCASSVDVGVYQETQYFGPGTRLLVL.

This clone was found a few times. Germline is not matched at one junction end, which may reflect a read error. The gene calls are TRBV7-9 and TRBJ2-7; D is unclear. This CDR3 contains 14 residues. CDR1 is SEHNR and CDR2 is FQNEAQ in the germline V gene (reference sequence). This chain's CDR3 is CASSLAPSSNEQYF. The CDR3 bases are TGTGCCAGCAGCTTAGCGCCCAGCTCCAACGAGCAGTACTTC.

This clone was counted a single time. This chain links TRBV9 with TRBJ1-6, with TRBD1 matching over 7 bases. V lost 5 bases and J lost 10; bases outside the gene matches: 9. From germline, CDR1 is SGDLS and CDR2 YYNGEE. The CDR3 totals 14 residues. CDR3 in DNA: TGTGCCAGCAGTGAGACAGGGAAAGGCTCACCCCTCCACTTT. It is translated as CASSETGKGSPLHF.